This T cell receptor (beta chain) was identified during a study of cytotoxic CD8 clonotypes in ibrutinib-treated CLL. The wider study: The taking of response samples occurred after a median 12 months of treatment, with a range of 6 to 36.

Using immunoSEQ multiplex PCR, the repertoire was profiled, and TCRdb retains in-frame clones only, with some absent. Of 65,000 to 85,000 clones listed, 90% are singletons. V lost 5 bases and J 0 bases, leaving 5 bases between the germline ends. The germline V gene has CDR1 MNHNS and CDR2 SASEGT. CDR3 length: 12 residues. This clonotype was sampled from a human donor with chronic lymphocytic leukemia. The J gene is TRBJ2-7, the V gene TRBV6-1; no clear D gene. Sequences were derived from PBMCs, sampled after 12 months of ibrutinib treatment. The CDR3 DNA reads TGTGCCAGCAGTAAGGACTCCTACGAGCAGTACTTC. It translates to CASSKDSYEQYF.